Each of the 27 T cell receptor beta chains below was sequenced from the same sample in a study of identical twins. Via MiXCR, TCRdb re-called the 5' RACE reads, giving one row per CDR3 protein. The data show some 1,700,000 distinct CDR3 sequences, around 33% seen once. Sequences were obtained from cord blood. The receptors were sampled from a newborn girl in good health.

This CDR3 reads CASPAREGLNTEAFF. Here the CDR3 DNA reads TGTGCCAGCCCCGCCAGGGAGGGTTTGAACACTGAAGCTTTCTTT. The rearrangement uses TRBV6-1 and TRBJ1-1, with D tentatively TRBD1 (5 bases). Trimming took off 8 bases at V and 0 bases at J, with 16 bases between the two ends. CDR1 and CDR2 from the germline V gene are MNHNS and SASEGT. The CDR3 is made up of 15 amino acids.

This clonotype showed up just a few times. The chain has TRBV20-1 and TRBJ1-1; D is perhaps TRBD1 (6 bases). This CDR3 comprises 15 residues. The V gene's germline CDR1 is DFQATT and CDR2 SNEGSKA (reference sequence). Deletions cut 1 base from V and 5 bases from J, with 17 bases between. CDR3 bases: TGCAGTGCTAGAGCGGCTGGGGGGCGCCGAACTGAAGCTTTCTTT. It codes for CSARAAGGRRTEAFF.

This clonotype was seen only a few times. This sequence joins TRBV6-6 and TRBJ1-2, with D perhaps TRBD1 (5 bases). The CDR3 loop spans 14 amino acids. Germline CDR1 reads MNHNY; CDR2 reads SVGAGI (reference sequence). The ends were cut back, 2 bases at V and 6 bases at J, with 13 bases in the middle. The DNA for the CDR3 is TGTGCCAGCAGTTACAGTTCAGGGTTCCATGGCTACACCTTC. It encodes CASSYSSGFHGYTF.

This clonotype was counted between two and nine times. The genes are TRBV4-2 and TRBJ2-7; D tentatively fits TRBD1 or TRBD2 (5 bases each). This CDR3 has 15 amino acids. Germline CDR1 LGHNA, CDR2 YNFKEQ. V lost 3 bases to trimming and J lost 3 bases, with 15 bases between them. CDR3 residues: CASSQGVEPLYEQYF. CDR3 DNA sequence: TGTGCCAGCAGCCAGGGGGTAGAACCGCTCTACGAGCAGTACTTC.

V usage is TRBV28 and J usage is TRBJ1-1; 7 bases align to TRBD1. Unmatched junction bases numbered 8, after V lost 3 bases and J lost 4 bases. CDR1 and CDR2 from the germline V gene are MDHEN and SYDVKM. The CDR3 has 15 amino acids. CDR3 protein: CASSFPTGKATEAFF. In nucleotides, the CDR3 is TGTGCCAGCAGTTTCCCGACAGGGAAGGCCACTGAAGCTTTCTTT.

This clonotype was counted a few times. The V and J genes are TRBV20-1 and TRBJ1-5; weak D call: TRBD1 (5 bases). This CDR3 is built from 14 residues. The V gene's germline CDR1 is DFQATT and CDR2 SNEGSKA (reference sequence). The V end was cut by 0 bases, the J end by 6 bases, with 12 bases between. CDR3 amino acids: CSAREGGAGQPQHF. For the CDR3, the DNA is TGCAGTGCTAGAGAAGGAGGGGCAGGTCAGCCCCAGCATTTT.

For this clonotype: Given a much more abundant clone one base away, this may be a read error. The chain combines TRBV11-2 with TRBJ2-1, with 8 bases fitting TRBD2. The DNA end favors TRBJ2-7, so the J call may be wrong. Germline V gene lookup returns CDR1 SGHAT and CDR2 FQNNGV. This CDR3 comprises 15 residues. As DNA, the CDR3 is TGTGCCAGCAGCTTATCTAGCGGGCTGTACAATGAGCAGTACTTC. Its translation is CASSLSSGLYNEQYF.

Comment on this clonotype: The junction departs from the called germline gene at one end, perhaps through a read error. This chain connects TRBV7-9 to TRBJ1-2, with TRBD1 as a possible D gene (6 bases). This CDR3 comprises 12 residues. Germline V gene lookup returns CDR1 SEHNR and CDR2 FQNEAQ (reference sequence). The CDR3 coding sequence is TGTGCCAGCAGCTTAGAACAGGGTGGCAACACCTTC. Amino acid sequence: CASSLEQGGNTF.

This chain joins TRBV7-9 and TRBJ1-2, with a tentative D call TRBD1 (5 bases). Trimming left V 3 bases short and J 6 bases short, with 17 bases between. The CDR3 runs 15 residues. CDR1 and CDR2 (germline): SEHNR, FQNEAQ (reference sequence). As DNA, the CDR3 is TGTGCCAGCAGCTTCTCGGCAGGGAAGACACATGGCTACACCTTC. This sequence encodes CASSFSAGKTHGYTF.

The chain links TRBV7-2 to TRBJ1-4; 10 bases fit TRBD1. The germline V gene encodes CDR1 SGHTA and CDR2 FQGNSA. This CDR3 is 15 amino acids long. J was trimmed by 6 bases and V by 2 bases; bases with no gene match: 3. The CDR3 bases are TGTGCCAGCAGCTTAACGGGACAGGGGTATGAAAAACTGTTTTTT. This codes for CASSLTGQGYEKLFF.

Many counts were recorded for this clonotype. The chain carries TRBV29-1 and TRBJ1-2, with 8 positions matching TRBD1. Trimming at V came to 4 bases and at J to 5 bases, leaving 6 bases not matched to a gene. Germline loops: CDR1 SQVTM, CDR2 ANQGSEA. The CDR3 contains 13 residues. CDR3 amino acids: CSVAGQAVYGYTF. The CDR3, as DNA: TGCAGCGTTGCGGGACAGGCCGTTTATGGCTACACCTTC.

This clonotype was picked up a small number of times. CDR3 residues: CASSKTGVGNQPQHF. The CDR3 DNA follows: TGTGCCAGCAGTAAGACAGGGGTGGGTAATCAGCCCCAGCATTTT. The J gene is TRBJ1-5, the V gene TRBV12-3 or TRBV12-4, with 8 positions matching TRBD1. This CDR3 contains 15 residues. The ends lost 5 bases at V and 4 bases at J; junction bases unmatched: 7.

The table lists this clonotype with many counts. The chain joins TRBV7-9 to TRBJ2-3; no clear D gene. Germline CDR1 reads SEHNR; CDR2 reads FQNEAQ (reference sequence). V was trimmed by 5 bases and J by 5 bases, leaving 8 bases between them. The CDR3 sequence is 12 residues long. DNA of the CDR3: TGTGCCAGCAGCCCGACGGTAGATACGCAGTATTTT. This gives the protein CASSPTVDTQYF.

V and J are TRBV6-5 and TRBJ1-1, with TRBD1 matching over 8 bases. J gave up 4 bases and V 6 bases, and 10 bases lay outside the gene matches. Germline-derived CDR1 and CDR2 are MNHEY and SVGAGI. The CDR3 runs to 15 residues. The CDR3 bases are TGTGCCAGCAGCCTTCAGGGGGCCCGTGGCACTGAAGCTTTCTTT. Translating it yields CASSLQGARGTEAFF.

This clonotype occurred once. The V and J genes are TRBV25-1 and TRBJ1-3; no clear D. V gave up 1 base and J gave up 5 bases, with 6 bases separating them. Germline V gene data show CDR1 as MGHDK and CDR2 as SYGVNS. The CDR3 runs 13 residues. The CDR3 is CASSELERNTIYF. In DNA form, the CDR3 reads TGTGCCAGCAGTGAATTGGAAAGAAACACCATATATTTT. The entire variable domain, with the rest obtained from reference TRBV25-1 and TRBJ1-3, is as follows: EADIYQTPRYLVIGTGKKITLECSQTMGHDKMYWYQQDPGMELHLIHYSYGVNSTEKGDLSSESTVSRIRTEHFPLTLESARPSHTSQYLCASSELERNTIYFGEGSWLTVV.

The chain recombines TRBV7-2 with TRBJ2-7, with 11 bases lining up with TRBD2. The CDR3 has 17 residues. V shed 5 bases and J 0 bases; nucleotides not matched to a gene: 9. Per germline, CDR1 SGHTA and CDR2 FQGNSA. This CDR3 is CASSPLAGGSSSYEQYF. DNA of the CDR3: TGTGCCAGCAGCCCTCTAGCGGGAGGCTCGAGCTCCTACGAGCAGTACTTC.

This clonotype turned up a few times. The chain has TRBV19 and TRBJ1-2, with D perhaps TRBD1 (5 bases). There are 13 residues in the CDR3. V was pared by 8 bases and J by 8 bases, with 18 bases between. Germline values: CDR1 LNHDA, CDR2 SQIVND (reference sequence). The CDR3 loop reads CASGPRDSRGYTF. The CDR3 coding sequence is TGTGCCAGTGGACCCCGGGACTCCAGAGGCTACACCTTC.

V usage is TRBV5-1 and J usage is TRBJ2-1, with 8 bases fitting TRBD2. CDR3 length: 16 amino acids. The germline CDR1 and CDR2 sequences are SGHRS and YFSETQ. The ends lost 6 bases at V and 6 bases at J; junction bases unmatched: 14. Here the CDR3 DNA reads TGCGCCAGCACCATCTTAGCGGGAACGTCAACCAATGAGCAGTTCTTC. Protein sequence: CASTILAGTSTNEQFF.

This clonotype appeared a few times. The CDR3 nucleotides are TGCGCCAGCAGCCTCGTGGGACAGGGAGAACTAGCGGCCCCGGAGCAGTTCTTC. This gives the protein CASSLVGQGELAAPEQFF. This chain uses TRBV5-1 with TRBJ2-1; a weak D match, TRBD1 (9 bases). V lost 4 bases and J lost 10, with 30 bases in between. Germline CDR1 is SGHRS and CDR2 is YFSETQ. This CDR3 has 18 residues.

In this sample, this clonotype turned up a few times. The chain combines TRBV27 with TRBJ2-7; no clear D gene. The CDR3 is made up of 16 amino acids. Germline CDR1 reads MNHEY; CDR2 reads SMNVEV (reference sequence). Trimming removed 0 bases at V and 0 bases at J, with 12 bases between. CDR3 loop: CASSLSIGSFSYEQYF. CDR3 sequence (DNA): TGTGCCAGCAGTTTATCGATTGGAAGTTTCTCCTACGAGCAGTACTTC.

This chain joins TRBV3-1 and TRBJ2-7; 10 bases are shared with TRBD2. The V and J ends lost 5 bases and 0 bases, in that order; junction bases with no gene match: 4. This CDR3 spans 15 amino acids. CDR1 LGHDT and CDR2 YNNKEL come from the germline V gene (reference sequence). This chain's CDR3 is CASSSASGSSYEQYF. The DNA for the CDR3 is TGTGCCAGCAGCTCTGCTAGCGGGAGCTCCTACGAGCAGTACTTC.

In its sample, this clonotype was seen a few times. The CDR3 protein is CATSRGHLDDYEQYF. DNA for the CDR3: TGTGCCACCAGCAGGGGACACCTAGACGACTACGAGCAGTACTTC. The V and J genes are TRBV15 and TRBJ2-7; maybe TRBD1 (6 bases). In germline, CDR1 is LNHNV, CDR2 YYDKDF (reference sequence). The CDR3 contains 15 residues. The germline V and J ends were trimmed by 3 bases and 3 bases, with 15 bases remaining between them. Together with reference TRBV15 and TRBJ2-7, the CDR3 gives the full variable domain: DAMVIQNPRYQVTQFGKPVTLSCSQTLNHNVMYWYQQKSSQAPKLLFHYYDKDFNNEADTPDNFQSRRPNTSFCFLDIRSPGLGDTAMYLCATSRGHLDDYEQYFGPGTRLTVT.

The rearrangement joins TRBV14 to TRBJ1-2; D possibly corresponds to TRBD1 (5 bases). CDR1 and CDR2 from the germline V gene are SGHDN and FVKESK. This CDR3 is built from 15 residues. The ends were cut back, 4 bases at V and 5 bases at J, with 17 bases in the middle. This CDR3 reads CASSPGHAVSYGYTF. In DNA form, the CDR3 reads TGTGCCAGCAGCCCAGGACATGCCGTATCATATGGCTACACCTTC.

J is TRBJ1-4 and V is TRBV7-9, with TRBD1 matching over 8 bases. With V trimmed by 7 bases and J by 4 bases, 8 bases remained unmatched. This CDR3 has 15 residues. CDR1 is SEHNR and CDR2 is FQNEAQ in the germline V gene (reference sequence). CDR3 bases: TGTGCCAGCAATACAGGGGGTGAGATTAATGAAAAACTGTTTTTT. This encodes CASNTGGEINEKLFF.

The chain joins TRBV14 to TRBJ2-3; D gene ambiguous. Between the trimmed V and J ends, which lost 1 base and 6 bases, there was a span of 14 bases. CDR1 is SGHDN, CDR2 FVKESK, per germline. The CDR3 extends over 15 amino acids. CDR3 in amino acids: CASSQGAFFGDTQYF. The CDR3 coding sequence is TGTGCCAGCAGCCAAGGGGCTTTCTTCGGGGATACGCAGTATTTT.

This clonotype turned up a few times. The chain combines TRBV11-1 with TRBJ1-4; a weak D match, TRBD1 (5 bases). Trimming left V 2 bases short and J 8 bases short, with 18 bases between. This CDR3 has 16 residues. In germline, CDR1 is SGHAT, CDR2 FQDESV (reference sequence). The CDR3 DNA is TGTGCCAGCAGCTTACTTACGGGACGACCCCTAGAAAAACTGTTTTTT. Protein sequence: CASSLLTGRPLEKLFF.

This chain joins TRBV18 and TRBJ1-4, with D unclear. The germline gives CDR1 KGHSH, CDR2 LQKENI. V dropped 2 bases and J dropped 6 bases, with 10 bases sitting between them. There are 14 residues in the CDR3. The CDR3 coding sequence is TGTGCCAGCTCACCATCGGGAGAGGATGAAAAACTGTTTTTT. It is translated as CASSPSGEDEKLFF.